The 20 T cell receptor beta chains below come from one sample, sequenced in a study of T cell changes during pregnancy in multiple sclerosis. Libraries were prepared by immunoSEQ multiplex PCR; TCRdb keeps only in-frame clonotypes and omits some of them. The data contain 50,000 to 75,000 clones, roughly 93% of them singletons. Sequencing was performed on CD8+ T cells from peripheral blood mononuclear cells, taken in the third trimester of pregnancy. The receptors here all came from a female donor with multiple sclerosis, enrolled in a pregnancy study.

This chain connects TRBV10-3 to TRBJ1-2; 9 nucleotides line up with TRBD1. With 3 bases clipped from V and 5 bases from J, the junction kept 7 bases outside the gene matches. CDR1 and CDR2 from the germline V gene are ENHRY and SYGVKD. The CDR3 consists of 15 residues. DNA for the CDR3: TGTGCCATCAGTGACCGGGACAGGGAAGGTTATGGCTACACCTTC. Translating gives CAISDRDREGYGYTF.

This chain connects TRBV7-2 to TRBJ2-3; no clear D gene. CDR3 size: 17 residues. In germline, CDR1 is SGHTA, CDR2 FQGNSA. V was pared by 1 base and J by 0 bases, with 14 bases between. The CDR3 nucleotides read TGTGCCAGCAGCTTAGATGTGACACCCACAAGCACAGATACGCAGTATTTT. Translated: CASSLDVTPTSTDTQYF.

DNA of the CDR3: TGTGCCAGCAGTGAACGACAGGGGCGCTACGAGCAGTACTTC. This translates into CASSERQGRYEQYF. The V gene is TRBV6-1, the J gene TRBJ2-7, with 8 bases aligning to TRBD1. CDR3 length equals 14 residues. Germline lookup yields CDR1 MNHNS and CDR2 SASEGT. V lost 2 bases, J lost 3 bases, and 3 bases stayed unmatched.

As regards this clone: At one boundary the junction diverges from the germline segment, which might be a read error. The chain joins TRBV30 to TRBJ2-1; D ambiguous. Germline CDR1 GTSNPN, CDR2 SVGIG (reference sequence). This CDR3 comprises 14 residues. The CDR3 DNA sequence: TGTGCCTGGGGTGTACTACTCGCCCACAATGAGCAGTTCTTC. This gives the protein CAWGVLLAHNEQFF.

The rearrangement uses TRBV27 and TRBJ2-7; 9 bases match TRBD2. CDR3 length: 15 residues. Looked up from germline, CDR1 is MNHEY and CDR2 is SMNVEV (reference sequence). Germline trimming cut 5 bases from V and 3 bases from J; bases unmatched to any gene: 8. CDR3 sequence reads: CASSQKTSGLYEQYF. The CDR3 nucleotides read TGTGCCAGCAGTCAAAAGACTAGCGGTCTCTACGAGCAGTACTTC.

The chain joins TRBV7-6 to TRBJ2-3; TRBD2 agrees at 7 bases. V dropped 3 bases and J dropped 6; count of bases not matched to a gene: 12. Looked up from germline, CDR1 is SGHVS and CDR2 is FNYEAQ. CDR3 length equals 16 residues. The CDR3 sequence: CASSLYAGVVVDTQYF. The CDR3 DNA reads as TGTGCCAGCAGCTTGTATGCGGGAGTAGTTGTTGATACGCAGTATTTT. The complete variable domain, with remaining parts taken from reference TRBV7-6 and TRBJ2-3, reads GAGVSQSPRYKVTKRGQDVALRCDPISGHVSLYWYRQALGQGPEFLTYFNYEAQQDKSGLPNDRFSAERPEGSISTLTIQRTEQRDSAMYRCASSLYAGVVVDTQYFGPGTRLTVL.

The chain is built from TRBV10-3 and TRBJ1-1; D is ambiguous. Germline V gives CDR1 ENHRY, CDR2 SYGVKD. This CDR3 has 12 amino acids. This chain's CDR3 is CGTKSGGTEAFF. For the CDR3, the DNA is TGTGGCACCAAATCGGGTGGCACTGAAGCTTTCTTT.

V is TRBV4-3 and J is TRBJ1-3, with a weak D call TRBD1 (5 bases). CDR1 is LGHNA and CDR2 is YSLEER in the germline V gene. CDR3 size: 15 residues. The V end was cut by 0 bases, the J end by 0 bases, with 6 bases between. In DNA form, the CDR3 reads TGCGCCAGCAGCCAAGACCAGGGCTCTGGAAACACCATATATTTT. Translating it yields CASSQDQGSGNTIYF.

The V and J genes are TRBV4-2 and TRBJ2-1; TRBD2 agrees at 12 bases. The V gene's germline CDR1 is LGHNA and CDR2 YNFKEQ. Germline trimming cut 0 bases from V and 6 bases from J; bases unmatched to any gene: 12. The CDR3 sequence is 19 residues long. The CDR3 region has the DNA TGTGCCAGCAGCCAAGAGGTGCTAGCGGGAGGGCCCATCCGCAATGAGCAGTTCTTC. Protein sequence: CASSQEVLAGGPIRNEQFF.

This chain's CDR3 is CASSPKRTEAFF. The CDR3 DNA sequence: TGTGCCAGCAGCCCAAAGCGGACTGAAGCTTTCTTT. The rearrangement links TRBV7-8 to TRBJ1-1; D not resolved. CDR3 length: 12 residues. The V end lost 5 bases, the J end lost 5 bases, and 9 bases lay between the germline ends. Looked up from germline, CDR1 is SGHVS and CDR2 is FQNEAQ. The full variable domain, its missing parts supplied by reference TRBV7-8 and TRBJ1-1, is GAGVSQSPRYKVAKRGQDVALRCDPISGHVSLFWYQQALGQGPEFLTYFQNEAQLDKSGLPSDRFFAERPEGSVSTLKIQRTQQEDSAVYLCASSPKRTEAFFGQGTRLTVV.

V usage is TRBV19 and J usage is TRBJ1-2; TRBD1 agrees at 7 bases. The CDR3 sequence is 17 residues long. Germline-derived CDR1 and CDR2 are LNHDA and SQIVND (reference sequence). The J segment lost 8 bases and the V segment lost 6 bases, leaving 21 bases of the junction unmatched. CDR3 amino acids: CASSHFQRPTGSDGYTF. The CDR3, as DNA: TGTGCCAGTAGCCATTTCCAGAGGCCGACAGGGTCGGACGGCTACACCTTC.

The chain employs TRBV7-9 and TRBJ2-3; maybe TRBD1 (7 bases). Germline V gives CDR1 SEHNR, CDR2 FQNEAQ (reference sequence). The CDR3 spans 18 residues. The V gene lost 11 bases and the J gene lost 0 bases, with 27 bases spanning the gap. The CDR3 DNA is TGTGCCCTAGAGGCTGACAGGGCAGGGAGCGGGAGCACAGATACGCAGTATTTT. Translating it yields CALEADRAGSGSTDTQYF.

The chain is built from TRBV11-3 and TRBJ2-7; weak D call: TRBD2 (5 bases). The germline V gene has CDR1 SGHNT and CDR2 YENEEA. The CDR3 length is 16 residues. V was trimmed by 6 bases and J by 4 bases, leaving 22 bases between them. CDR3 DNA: TGTGCCAGCAGTTCGCCCAACCCCCGGGGAAGATACGAGCAGTACTTC. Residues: CASSSPNPRGRYEQYF. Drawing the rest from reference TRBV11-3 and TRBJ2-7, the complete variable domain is EAGVVQSPRYKIIEKKQPVAFWCNPISGHNTLYWYLQNLGQGPELLIRYENEEAVDDSQLPKDRFSAERLKGVDSTLKIQPAELGDSAVYLCASSSPNPRGRYEQYFGPGTRLTVT.

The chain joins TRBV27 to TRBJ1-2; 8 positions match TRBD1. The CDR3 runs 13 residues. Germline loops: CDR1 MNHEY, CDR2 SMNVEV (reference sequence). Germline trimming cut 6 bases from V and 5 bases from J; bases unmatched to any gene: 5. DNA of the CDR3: TGTGCCAGCAGGCACGGGACAGGTTATGGCTACACCTTC. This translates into CASRHGTGYGYTF.

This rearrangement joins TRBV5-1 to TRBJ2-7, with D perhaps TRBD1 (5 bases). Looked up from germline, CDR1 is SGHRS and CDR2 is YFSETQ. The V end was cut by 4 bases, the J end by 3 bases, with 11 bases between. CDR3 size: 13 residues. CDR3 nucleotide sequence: TGCGCCAGCAGCGAGGACAATTACTACGAGCAGTACTTC. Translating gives CASSEDNYYEQYF.

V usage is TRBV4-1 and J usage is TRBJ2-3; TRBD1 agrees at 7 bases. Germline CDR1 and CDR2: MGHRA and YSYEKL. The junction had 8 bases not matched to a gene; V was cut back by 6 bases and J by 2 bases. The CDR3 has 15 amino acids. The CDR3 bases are TGCGCCAGCAGTCCCCGACAGGGCACCACAGATACGCAGTATTTT. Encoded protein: CASSPRQGTTDTQYF.

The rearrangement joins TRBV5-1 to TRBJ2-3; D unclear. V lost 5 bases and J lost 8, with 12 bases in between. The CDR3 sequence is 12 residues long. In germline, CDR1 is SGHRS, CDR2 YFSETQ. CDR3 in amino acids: CASSFELRTQYF. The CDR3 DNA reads TGCGCCAGCAGTTTTGAGTTGCGTACGCAGTATTTT.

The CDR3: CASSSLGFPSSYEQYF. The CDR3 region has the DNA TGTGCCAGCAGCTCCCTCGGTTTCCCAAGCTCCTACGAGCAGTACTTC. The chain has TRBV13 and TRBJ2-7; no definite D call. Trimming stripped 4 bases from V and 0 bases from J, with 16 bases between. The V gene's germline CDR1 is PRHDT and CDR2 FYEKMQ (reference sequence). This CDR3 contains 16 residues.

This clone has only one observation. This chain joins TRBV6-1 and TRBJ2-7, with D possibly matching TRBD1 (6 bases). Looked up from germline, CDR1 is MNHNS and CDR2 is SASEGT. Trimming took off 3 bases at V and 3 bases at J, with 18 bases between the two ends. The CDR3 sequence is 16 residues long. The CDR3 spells CASSEGVGQGYYEQYF. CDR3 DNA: TGTGCCAGCAGTGAGGGGGTCGGGCAGGGGTACTACGAGCAGTACTTC.

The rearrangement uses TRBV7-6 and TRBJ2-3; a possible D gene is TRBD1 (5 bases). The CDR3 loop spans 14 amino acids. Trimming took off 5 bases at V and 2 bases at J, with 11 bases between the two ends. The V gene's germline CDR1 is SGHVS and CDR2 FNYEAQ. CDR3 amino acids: CASSPQGATDTQYF. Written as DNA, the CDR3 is TGTGCCAGCAGCCCTCAGGGTGCCACAGATACGCAGTATTTT. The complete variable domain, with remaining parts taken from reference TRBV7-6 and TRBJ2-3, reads GAGVSQSPRYKVTKRGQDVALRCDPISGHVSLYWYRQALGQGPEFLTYFNYEAQQDKSGLPNDRFSAERPEGSISTLTIQRTEQRDSAMYRCASSPQGATDTQYFGPGTRLTVL.